A selection of T cell receptor beta chains follows, all from one sample in a study of shared clonotypes between healthy human individuals. Generated by immunoSEQ multiplex PCR, the TCRdb table keeps only in-frame clones and is missing some. The data hold fewer than 3 million clones, with 85% to 95% observed a single time. Sample: naive CD4+ T cells from PBMCs. The receptors derive from a man aged 18 to 29 in good health. Some clones in this sample may be carry-over from other donors' samples. The CDR3 runs from the conserved cysteine through the conserved F or W. Each record gives: clone size, V gene, J gene, D gene, CDR3 DNA, CDR3 protein. The D gene is left open where the match is weak. Only part of the rows carry a size: once, few, many, or a class if the clone is expanded.

clone size: .; V gene: TRBV2; J gene: TRBJ2-5; D gene: .; CDR3 DNA: TGTGCCAGCAGTGAGGGGGGAGAGACCCAGTACTTC; CDR3 protein: CASSEGGETQYF
clone size: .; V gene: TRBV5-6; J gene: TRBJ2-5; D gene: .; CDR3 DNA: TGTGCCAGCAGCTTGGGTCCTCTCCACGAGACCCAGTACTTC; CDR3 protein: CASSLGPLHETQYF
clone size: .; V gene: TRBV19; J gene: TRBJ2-7; D gene: TRBD1; CDR3 DNA: TGTGCCAGTAGTACCGGGACAGGACCCTACGAGCAGTACTTC; CDR3 protein: CASSTGTGPYEQYF
clone size: .; V gene: TRBV11-2; J gene: TRBJ2-6; D gene: TRBD1; CDR3 DNA: TGTGCCAGCGGAGCCGCCCAGGGGGAAGGTGGGGCCAACGTCCTGACTTTC; CDR3 protein: CASGAAQGEGGANVLTF
clone size: .; V gene: TRBV27; J gene: TRBJ2-5; D gene: .; CDR3 DNA: TGTGCCAGCAGTTGGGGAGAGACCCAGTACTTC; CDR3 protein: CASSWGETQYF
clone size: .; V gene: TRBV16; J gene: TRBJ2-7; D gene: TRBD2; CDR3 DNA: TGTGCCAGCAGCCTTCAGACTAGCGGGAGGGCCGGATACGAGCAGTACTTC; CDR3 protein: CASSLQTSGRAGYEQYF
clone size: .; V gene: TRBV19; J gene: TRBJ2-5; D gene: .; CDR3 DNA: TGTGCCAGTAGTATTGGTCGCAGCCAAGAGACCCAGTACTTC; CDR3 protein: CASSIGRSQETQYF
clone size: few; V gene: TRBV28; J gene: TRBJ1-5; D gene: .; CDR3 DNA: TGTGCCAGCAGTTTAGTAGGGGACAATCAGCCCCAGCATTTT; CDR3 protein: CASSLVGDNQPQHF
clone size: .; V gene: TRBV7-3; J gene: TRBJ2-3; D gene: TRBD1; CDR3 DNA: TGTGCCAGCAGCCGAGGGGGCCCTAGCACAGATACGCAGTATTTT; CDR3 protein: CASSRGGPSTDTQYF
clone size: .; V gene: TRBV4-2; J gene: TRBJ2-7; D gene: .; CDR3 DNA: TGTGCCAGCAGCCAAGAGGTGGGGAACTCCTACGAGCAGTACTTC; CDR3 protein: CASSQEVGNSYEQYF
clone size: .; V gene: TRBV28; J gene: TRBJ1-5; D gene: .; CDR3 DNA: TGTGCCAGCAGCCCTGGGACAAGGGGAAGCAATCAGCCCCAGCATTTT; CDR3 protein: CASSPGTRGSNQPQHF
clone size: .; V gene: TRBV19; J gene: TRBJ2-7; D gene: TRBD2; CDR3 DNA: TGTGCCAGTAGTCGCTCTAGCGGGATTACCCTTTCCTACGAGCAGTACTTC; CDR3 protein: CASSRSSGITLSYEQYF
clone size: .; V gene: TRBV7-8; J gene: TRBJ2-6; D gene: TRBD1; CDR3 DNA: TGTGCCAGCAGCCTCACAGGGGGAGCTGGGGCCAACGTCCTGACTTTC; CDR3 protein: CASSLTGGAGANVLTF
clone size: .; V gene: TRBV11-1; J gene: TRBJ2-7; D gene: TRBD2; CDR3 DNA: TGTGCCAGCAGCCGTGGACTAGCGGCCTACGAGCAGTACTTC; CDR3 protein: CASSRGLAAYEQYF
clone size: .; V gene: TRBV30; J gene: TRBJ1-5; D gene: .; CDR3 DNA: TGTGCCTCCTCGACAGGAGGGGATCAGCCCCAGCATTTT; CDR3 protein: CASSTGGDQPQHF
clone size: .; V gene: TRBV6-4; J gene: TRBJ1-5; D gene: .; CDR3 DNA: TGTGCCAGCAGCCTCAATTGGGGCAATCAGCCCCAGCATTTT; CDR3 protein: CASSLNWGNQPQHF
clone size: .; V gene: TRBV11-3; J gene: TRBJ2-1; D gene: TRBD2; CDR3 DNA: TGTGCCAGCAGCCCCCCCGGCGGGAGCAGCAATGAGCAGTTCTTC; CDR3 protein: CASSPPGGSSNEQFF